This T cell receptor beta chain was sequenced in a study of vaccination effects on CD4 cells after COVID-19. General study results and limits: Among infection- and vaccine-induced clones, marked clonal contraction occurred late after vaccination.

Measured with immunoSEQ multiplex PCR; TCRdb has only the in-frame clones, and not every one. The sample has more than 60,000 clones, around 74% seen once. The V and J ends lost 4 bases and 5 bases, in that order; junction bases with no gene match: 8. This CDR3 spans 15 amino acids. From germline, CDR1 is KGHDR and CDR2 SFDVKD. About this clone itself: Its matching antigen is unknown.

Researchers isolated CD4+ T cells once ten to eleven days of culture had elapsed. Every participant took two doses of the BNT162b2 or mRNA-1273 vaccine. Half-medium changes using IL-2 medium occurred on days 3 and 7. This chain connects TRBV24-1 to TRBJ2-5, with 8 bases lining up with TRBD1. The source material was CD4+ T cells from PBMCs cultured without peptide, sampled after COVID-19 vaccination. The clonotype originates from a human donor who received a COVID-19 vaccine. CDR3 nucleotides: TGTGCCACCAGTGAGCCGGACAGGGAACGGGAGACCCAGTACTTC. Protein sequence: CATSEPDRERETQYF.